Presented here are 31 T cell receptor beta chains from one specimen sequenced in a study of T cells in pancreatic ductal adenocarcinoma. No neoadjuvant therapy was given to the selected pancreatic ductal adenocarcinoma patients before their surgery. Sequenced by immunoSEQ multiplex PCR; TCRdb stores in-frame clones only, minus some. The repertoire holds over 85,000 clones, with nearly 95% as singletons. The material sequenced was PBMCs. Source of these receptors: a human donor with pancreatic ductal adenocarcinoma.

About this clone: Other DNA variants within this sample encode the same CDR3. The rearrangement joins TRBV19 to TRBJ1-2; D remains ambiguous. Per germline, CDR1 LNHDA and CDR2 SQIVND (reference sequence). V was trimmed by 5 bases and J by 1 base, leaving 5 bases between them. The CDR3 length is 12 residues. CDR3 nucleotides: TGTGCCAGTAGTCGGGGTAACTATGGCTACACCTTC. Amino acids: CASSRGNYGYTF. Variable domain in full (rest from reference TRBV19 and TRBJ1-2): DGGITQSPKYLFRKEGQNVTLSCEQNLNHDAMYWYRQDPGQGLRLIYYSQIVNDFQKGDIAEGYSVSREKKESFPLTVTSAQKNPTAFYLCASSRGNYGYTFGSGTRLTVV.

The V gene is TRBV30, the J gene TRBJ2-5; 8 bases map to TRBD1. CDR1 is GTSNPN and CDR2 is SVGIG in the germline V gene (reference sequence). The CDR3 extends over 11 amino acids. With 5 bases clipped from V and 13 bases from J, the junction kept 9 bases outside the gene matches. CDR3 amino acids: CAWGGQARLYF. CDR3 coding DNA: TGTGCCTGGGGGGGACAGGCTCGGTTGTACTTC.

Here the CDR3 DNA reads TGTGCCAGCAGCTTCACAGGGGGTTCCTACAATGAGCAGTTCTTC. Translated: CASSFTGGSYNEQFF. This chain links TRBV7-3 with TRBJ2-1; TRBD1 matches 8 bases. The V segment lost 3 bases and the J segment 1 base; nucleotides outside the gene matches: 2. CDR1 is SGHTA, CDR2 FQGTGA, per germline. This CDR3 is 15 amino acids long.

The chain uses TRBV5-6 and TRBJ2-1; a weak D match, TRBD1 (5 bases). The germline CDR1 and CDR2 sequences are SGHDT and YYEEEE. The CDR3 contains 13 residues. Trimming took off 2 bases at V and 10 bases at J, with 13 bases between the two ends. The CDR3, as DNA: TGTGCCAGCAGCTTACGAAGGGGCAAGGAGCAGTTCTTC. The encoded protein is CASSLRRGKEQFF. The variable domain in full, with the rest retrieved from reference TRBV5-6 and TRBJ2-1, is DAGVTQSPTHLIKTRGQQVTLRCSPKSGHDTVSWYQQALGQGPQFIFQYYEEEERQRGNFPDRFSGHQFPNYSSELNVNALLLGDSALYLCASSLRRGKEQFFGPGTRLTVL.

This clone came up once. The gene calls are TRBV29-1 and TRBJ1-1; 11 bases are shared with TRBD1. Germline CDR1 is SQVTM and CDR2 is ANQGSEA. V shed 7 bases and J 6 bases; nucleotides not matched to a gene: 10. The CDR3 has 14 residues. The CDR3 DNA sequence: TGCAGCGCAGGACAGGGGGCACTCGACGCTGAAGCTTTCTTT. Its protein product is CSAGQGALDAEAFF. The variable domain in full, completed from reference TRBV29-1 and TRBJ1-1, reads SAVISQKPSRDICQRGTSLTIQCQVDSQVTMMFWYRQQPGQSLTLIATANQGSEATYESGFVIDKFPISRPNLTFSTLTVSNMSPEDSSIYLCSAGQGALDAEAFFGQGTRLTVV.

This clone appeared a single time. CDR3 sequence (DNA): TGTGCCAGTAGTCTCGGGACAGCGGGTGGCTACACCTTC. Its translation is CASSLGTAGGYTF. The rearrangement links TRBV19 to TRBJ1-2; 7 bases are a match to TRBD1. CDR3 size: 13 residues. J gave up 7 bases and V 5 bases, and 7 bases lay outside the gene matches. In germline, CDR1 is LNHDA, CDR2 SQIVND (reference sequence). Full variable domain (remainder filled in from reference TRBV19 and TRBJ1-2): DGGITQSPKYLFRKEGQNVTLSCEQNLNHDAMYWYRQDPGQGLRLIYYSQIVNDFQKGDIAEGYSVSREKKESFPLTVTSAQKNPTAFYLCASSLGTAGGYTFGSGTRLTVV.

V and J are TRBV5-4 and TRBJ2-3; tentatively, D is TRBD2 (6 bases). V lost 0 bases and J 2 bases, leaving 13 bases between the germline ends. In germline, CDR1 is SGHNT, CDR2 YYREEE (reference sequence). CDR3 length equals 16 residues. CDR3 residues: CASSLAASEITDTQYF. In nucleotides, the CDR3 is TGTGCCAGCAGCTTGGCTGCTAGCGAAATCACAGATACGCAGTATTTT.

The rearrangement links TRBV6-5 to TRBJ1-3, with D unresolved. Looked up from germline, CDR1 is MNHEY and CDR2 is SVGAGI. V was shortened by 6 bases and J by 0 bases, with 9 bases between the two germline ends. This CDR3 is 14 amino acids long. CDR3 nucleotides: TGTGCCAGCAGGCCCTTCGGCTCTGGAAACACCATATATTTT. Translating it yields CASRPFGSGNTIYF.

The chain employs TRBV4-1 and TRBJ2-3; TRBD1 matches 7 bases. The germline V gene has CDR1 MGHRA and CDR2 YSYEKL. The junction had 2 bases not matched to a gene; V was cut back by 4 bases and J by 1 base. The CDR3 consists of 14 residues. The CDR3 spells CASSPGQGTDTQYF. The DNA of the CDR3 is TGCGCCAGCAGCCCCGGACAGGGCACAGATACGCAGTATTTT.

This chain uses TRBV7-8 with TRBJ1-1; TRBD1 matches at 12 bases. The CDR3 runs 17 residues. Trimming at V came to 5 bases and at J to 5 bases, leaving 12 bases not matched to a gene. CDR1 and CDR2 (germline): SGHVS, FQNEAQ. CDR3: CASSHAWDRGRETEAFF. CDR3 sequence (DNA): TGTGCCAGCAGCCACGCCTGGGACAGGGGGCGCGAGACTGAAGCTTTCTTT. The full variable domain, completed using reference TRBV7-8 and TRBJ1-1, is GAGVSQSPRYKVAKRGQDVALRCDPISGHVSLFWYQQALGQGPEFLTYFQNEAQLDKSGLPSDRFFAERPEGSVSTLKIQRTQQEDSAVYLCASSHAWDRGRETEAFFGQGTRLTVV.

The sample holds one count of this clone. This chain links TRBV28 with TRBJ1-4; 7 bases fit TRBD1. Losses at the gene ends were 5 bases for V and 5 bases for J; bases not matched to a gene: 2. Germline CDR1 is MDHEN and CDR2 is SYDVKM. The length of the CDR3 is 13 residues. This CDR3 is CASSLQGNEKLFF. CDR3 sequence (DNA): TGTGCCAGCAGTCTACAGGGGAATGAAAAACTGTTTTTT.

CDR3 nucleotide sequence: TGCGCCAGCAGCCTCCGGACAGGGATCCTTAACTATGGCTACACCTTC. It codes for CASSLRTGILNYGYTF. The chain is built from TRBV4-3 and TRBJ1-2; 8 positions agree with TRBD1. The germline V gene has CDR1 LGHNA and CDR2 YSLEER. The CDR3 extends over 16 amino acids. The junction had 8 bases not matched to a gene; V was cut back by 4 bases and J by 1 base.

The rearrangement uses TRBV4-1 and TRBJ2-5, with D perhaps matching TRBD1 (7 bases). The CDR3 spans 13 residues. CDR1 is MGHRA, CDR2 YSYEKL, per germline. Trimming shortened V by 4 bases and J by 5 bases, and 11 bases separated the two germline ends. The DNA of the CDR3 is TGCGCCAGCAGCCTGCCAGGGGGGGAGACCCAGTACTTC. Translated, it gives CASSLPGGETQYF.

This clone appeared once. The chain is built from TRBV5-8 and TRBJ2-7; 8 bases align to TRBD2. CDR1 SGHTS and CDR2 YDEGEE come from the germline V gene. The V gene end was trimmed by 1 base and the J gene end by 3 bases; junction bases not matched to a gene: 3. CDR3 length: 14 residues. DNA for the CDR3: TGTGCCAGCAGCTTGCTTAGCGGGAACTACGAGCAGTACTTC. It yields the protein CASSLLSGNYEQYF.

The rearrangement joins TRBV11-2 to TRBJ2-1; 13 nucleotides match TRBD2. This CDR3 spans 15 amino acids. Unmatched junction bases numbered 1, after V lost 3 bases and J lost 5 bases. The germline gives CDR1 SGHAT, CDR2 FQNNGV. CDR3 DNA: TGTGCCAGCAGCTTCGGACTAGCGGGAGACAATGAGCAGTTCTTC. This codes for CASSFGLAGDNEQFF.

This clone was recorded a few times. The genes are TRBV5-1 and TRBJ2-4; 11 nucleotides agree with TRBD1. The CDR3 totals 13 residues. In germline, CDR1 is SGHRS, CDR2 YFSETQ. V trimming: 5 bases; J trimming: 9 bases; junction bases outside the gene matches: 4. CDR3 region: CASSYGTGGIQYF. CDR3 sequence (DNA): TGCGCCAGCAGTTACGGGACAGGGGGCATTCAGTACTTC.

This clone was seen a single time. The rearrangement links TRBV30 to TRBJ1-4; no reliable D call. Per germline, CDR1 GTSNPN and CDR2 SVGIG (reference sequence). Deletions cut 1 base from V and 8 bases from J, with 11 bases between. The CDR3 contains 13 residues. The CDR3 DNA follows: TGTGCCTGGAGTGGGGCGAGGGCCGAAAAACTGTTTTTT. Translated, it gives CAWSGARAEKLFF.

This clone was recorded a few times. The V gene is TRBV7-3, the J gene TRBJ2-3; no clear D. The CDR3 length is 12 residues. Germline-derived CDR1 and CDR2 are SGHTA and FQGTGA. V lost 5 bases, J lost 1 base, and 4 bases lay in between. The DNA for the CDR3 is TGTGCCAGCAGCCTAGGCACAGATACGCAGTATTTT. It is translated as CASSLGTDTQYF.

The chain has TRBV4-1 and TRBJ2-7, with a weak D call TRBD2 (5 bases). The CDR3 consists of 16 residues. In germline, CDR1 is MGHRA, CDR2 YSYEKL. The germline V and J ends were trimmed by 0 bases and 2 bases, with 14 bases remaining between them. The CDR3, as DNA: TGCGCCAGCAGCCAAGATTTTGGAGCGGTCCCCTACGAGCAGTACTTC. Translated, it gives CASSQDFGAVPYEQYF.

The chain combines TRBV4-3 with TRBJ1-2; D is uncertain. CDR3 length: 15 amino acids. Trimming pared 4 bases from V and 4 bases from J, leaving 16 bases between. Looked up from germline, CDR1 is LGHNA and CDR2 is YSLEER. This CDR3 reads CASSRDVLEGYGYTF. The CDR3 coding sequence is TGCGCCAGCAGCCGAGACGTCCTGGAGGGCTATGGCTACACCTTC.

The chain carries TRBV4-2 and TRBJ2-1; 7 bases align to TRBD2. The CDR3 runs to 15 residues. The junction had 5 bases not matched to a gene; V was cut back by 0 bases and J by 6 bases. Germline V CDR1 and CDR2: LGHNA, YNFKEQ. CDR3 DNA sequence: TGTGCCAGCAGCCAAGAGAAACAGCGGGGCAATGAGCAGTTCTTC. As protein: CASSQEKQRGNEQFF.

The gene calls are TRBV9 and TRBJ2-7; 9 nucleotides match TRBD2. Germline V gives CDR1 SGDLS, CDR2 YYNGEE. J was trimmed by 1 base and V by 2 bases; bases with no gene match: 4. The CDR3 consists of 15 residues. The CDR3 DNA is TGTGCCAGCAGCGTGGGTAGCGGGAGTTCCTACGAGCAGTACTTC. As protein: CASSVGSGSSYEQYF.

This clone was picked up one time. The CDR3 DNA reads as TGTGCCAGTAGTATCCCGACAGGGAACACCGGGGAGCTGTTTTTT. Amino acids: CASSIPTGNTGELFF. The chain carries TRBV19 and TRBJ2-2; the D gene is possibly TRBD1 (6 bases). The CDR3 length is 15 residues. Trimming shortened V by 3 bases and J by 1 base, and 9 bases separated the two germline ends. CDR1 LNHDA and CDR2 SQIVND come from the germline V gene (reference sequence).

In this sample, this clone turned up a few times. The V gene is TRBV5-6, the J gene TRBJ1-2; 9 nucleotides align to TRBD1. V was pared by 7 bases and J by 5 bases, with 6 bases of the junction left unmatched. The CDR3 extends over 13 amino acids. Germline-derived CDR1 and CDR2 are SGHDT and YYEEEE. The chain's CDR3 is CASGTGTFYGYTF. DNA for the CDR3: TGTGCCAGCGGGACAGGGACCTTTTATGGCTACACCTTC.

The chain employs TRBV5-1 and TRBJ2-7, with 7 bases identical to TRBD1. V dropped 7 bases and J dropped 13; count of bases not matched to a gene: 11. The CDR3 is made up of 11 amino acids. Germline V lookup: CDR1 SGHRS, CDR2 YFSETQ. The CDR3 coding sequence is TGCGCCAGCGGCACAGGGGAAATGCAATACTTC. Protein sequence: CASGTGEMQYF. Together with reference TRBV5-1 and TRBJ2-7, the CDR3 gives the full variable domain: KAGVTQTPRYLIKTRGQQVTLSCSPISGHRSVSWYQQTPGQGLQFLFEYFSETQRNKGNFPGRFSGRQFSNSRSEMNVSTLELGDSALYLCASGTGEMQYFGPGTRLTVT.

The CDR3 is CSVVGRPNEKLFF. DNA for the CDR3: TGCAGCGTTGTCGGGAGGCCTAATGAAAAACTGTTTTTT. The genes are TRBV29-1 and TRBJ1-4; D is uncertain. CDR3 length: 13 amino acids. Looked up from germline, CDR1 is SQVTM and CDR2 is ANQGSEA. V was clipped by 4 bases and J by 3 bases, with 9 bases between them.

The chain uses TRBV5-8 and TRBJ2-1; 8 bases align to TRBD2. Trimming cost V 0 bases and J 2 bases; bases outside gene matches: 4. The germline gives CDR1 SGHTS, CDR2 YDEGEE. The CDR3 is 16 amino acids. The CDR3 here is CASSLVGLGAYNEQFF. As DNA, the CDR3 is TGTGCCAGCAGCTTGGTGGGACTAGGAGCCTACAATGAGCAGTTCTTC.

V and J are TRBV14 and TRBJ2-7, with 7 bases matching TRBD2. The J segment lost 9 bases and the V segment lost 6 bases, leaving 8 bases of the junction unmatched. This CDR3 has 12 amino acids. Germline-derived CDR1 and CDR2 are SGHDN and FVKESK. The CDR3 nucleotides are TGTGCCAGCAGTCTGGGACTACTGGGGCAGTACTTC. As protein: CASSLGLLGQYF.

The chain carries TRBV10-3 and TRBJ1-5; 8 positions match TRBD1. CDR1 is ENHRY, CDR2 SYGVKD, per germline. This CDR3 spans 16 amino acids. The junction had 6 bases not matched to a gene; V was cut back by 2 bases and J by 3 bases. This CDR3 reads CAISEGRTGPNQPQHF. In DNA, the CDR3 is TGTGCCATCAGTGAGGGAAGGACAGGGCCCAATCAGCCCCAGCATTTT.

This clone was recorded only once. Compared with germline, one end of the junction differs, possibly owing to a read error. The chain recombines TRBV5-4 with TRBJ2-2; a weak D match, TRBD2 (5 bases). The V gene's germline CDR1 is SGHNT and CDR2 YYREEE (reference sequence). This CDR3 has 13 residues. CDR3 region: CASSPGNPGELFF. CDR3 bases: TGTGCCAGCAGCCCCGGGAACCCCGGGGAGCTGTTTTTT.

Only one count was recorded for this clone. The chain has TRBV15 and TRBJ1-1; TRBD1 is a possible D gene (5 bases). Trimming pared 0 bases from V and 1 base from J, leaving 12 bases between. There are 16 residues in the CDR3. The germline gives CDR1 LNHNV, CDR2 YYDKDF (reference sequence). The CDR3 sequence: CATSRDIFGGNTEAFF. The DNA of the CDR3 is TGTGCCACCAGCAGAGACATTTTCGGGGGGAACACTGAAGCTTTCTTT.